These T cell receptor beta chains were read from a single sample in a study of blood T cell repertoires in COVID-19. Assay used: immunoSEQ multiplex PCR; TCRdb lists only in-frame clones, some missing. The top ten clones hold around 6.7% of a sample with some 170,000 clones, over 80% of them seen once. Sequenced material: peripheral blood. These receptors all stem from a woman between 35 and 50 years old with COVID-19, enrolled during active disease. CDR3s include the opening cysteine and the closing phenylalanine or tryptophan. D genes are given only for firm matches.

CDR3,DNA,D,V,J
CASSFRREEQFF,TGTGCCAGCAGTTTTCGGAGGGAGGAGCAGTTCTTC,-,TRBV27,TRBJ2-1
CASRTGGSYEQYF,TGTGCCAGCAGAACGGGGGGCTCCTACGAGCAGTACTTC,TRBD2,TRBV6-6,TRBJ2-7
CASSLERTQNYGYTF,TGTGCCAGCAGCTTAGAACGGACTCAAAACTATGGCTACACCTTC,-,TRBV11-2,TRBJ1-2
CASSDHWSGSSYNEQFF,TGTGCCAGCAGTGACCATTGGAGCGGGAGCTCCTACAATGAGCAGTTCTTC,TRBD2,TRBV6-1,TRBJ2-1
CASSQDSRGYGYTF,TGTGCCAGCAGCCAAGATTCTAGGGGTTATGGCTACACCTTC,-,TRBV14,TRBJ1-2
CASSVGLPGGSKNIQYF,TGTGCCAGCAGCGTAGGACTGCCTGGGGGGTCCAAAAACATTCAGTACTTC,-,TRBV9,TRBJ2-4
CSYADRVLNTEAFF,TGCAGCTACGCTGATCGGGTCTTGAACACTGAAGCTTTCTTT,-,TRBV29-1,TRBJ1-1
CASSLGGTQYNEQFF,TGTGCCAGCAGCCTAGGGGGGACACAATACAATGAGCAGTTCTTC,-,TRBV9,TRBJ2-1
CASSMPGQGHTEAFF,TGTGCCAGTAGTATGCCGGGACAGGGGCACACTGAAGCTTTCTTT,TRBD1,TRBV19,TRBJ1-1
CASSSTGMWPEAFF,TGTGCCAGCAGCTCAACAGGGATGTGGCCTGAAGCTTTCTTT,-,TRBV7-7,TRBJ1-1
CASSQDTGHQPQHF,TGTGCCAGCAGCCAAGATACAGGGCATCAGCCCCAGCATTTT,-,TRBV3-1/TRBV3-2,TRBJ1-5